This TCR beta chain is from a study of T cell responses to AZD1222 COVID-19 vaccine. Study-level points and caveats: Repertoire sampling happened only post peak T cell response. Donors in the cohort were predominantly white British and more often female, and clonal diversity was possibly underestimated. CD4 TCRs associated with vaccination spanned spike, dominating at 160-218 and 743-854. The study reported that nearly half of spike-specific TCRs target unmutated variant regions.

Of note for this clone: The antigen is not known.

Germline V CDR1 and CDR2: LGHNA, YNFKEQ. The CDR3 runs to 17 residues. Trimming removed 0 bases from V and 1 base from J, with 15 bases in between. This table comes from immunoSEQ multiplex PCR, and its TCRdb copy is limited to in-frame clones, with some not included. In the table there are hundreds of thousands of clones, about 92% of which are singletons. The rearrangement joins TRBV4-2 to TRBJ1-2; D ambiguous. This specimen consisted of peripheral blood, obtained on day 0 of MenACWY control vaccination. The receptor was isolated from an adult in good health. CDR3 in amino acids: CASSQDQARLFNYGYTF. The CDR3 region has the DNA TGTGCCAGCAGCCAAGATCAGGCCAGGCTTTTTAACTATGGCTACACCTTC.